These T cell receptor beta chains were read from a single sample in a study of cytomegalovirus exposure and HLA in healthy donors. TCRdb's table, derived via immunoSEQ multiplex PCR, lists solely in-frame clones and lacks some. Among 95,000 to 150,000 clones, around 79% were seen once, and the ten largest hold roughly 5.9%. Sequenced sample: PBMCs. These receptors were obtained from a woman between 40 and 50 years old in good health and CMV-seronegative. Both conserved end residues are part of each CDR3. D genes are given only for firm matches.

d_gene	v_gene	CDR3aa
.	TRBV5-1	CASSQYSGWETQYF
.	TRBV6-5	CASFPGTTNEKLFF
TRBD2	TRBV19	CASTLAGGWNSYEQYF
.	TRBV11-2	CASSHEEGVGGDDTQYF
TRBD2	TRBV7-2	CASSLARTSTGELFF
TRBD1	TRBV6-5	CASSYRVQGARETQYF
TRBD1	TRBV5-6	CASGGQVIDTQYF
.	TRBV5-1	CASSLGTGSNEQFF
TRBD1	TRBV2	CASSGQGAGEAFF
.	TRBV7-6	CASSVDRAKYSTDTQYF
.	TRBV5-8	CASSVDPGYEQYF
TRBD2	TRBV28	CASSSLLVREKQRDPIVNEQFF
.	TRBV28	CASSSGVFIEKLFF
.	TRBV7-2	CASSLWQFRTGELFF
TRBD1	TRBV5-1	CASSSSGTGFGANVLTF
TRBD1	TRBV7-2	CASSLVGTGDYTF
TRBD1	TRBV25-1	CATQQGARETQYF
TRBD2	TRBV5-1	CASSLGGSGSLDTQYF
.	TRBV7-9	CASSLAKRRTSNFRETQYF
TRBD1	TRBV27	CASSHTGQGAGGRNQPQHF
TRBD1	TRBV28	CASSSGQIYGYTF
TRBD1	TRBV19	CASSHRQGHYEQYF
TRBD2	TRBV27	CASWPSGYNEQFF
TRBD2	TRBV7-9	CASSLGWSGRAYYEQYF
.	TRBV7-9	CASSFLTEAFF
.	TRBV18	CASSPLSGSVETQYF
.	TRBV19	CASRTGGFTDTQYF
TRBD1	TRBV5-4	CASSPTGDLYNEQFF
.	TRBV7-9	CASSQVDDSNEQYF
TRBD1	TRBV7-9	CASSLELRTGSGYTF
.	TRBV27	CASSLQEGGSPLHF
.	TRBV18	CASSSYRDSPDQPQHF
TRBD1	TRBV5-6	CASSLLGQGAFNEQYF
.	TRBV28	CASSSPGTFLYEQYF
.	TRBV11-2	CASSLESGTGELFF
.	TRBV27	CASSWGGAPIYEQYF
.	TRBV6-1	CASSAAGRTEAFF
TRBD2	TRBV7-6	CASSATSGSDEQYF
.	TRBV7-2	CASGNRELNYGYTF
TRBD1	TRBV7-9	CASSPHPGQSYEQYF
.	TRBV15	CATSRETWGVGTGELFF
TRBD2	TRBV6-5	CASSSGGAAANEQFF
.	TRBV5-1	CASSPTPRQDSNQPQHF
TRBD2	TRBV30	CAWSVSLAGAPYNEQFF
.	TRBV7-8	CASSAAPGGSYEQYF
.	TRBV6-1	CASRSLGSEKLFF
TRBD2	TRBV7-2	CAGSLELARGTQYF